This T cell receptor beta chain was captured in a study of cytomegalovirus exposure and HLA in healthy donors. General study findings and limits: For most TCR sequences rarity was the rule, although some public TCRs occurred in many donors.

Per the germline V gene, CDR1 is MNHNY and CDR2 is SVGAGI (reference sequence). The CDR3 length is 14 residues. V lost 0 bases to trimming and J lost 8 bases, with 13 bases between them. The PCR employed 60 Vbeta primers together with 13 Jbeta primers. Repertoires were generated with immunoSEQ multiplex PCR, while TCRdb's copy carries only in-frame clones and drops some. The repertoire holds 200,000 to 250,000 clones, with 85% as singletons. A note on this clone: Its antigen is unknown.

The source of this sequence is a girl aged 2 to 9 in good health and CMV-seronegative. The chain employs TRBV6-6 and TRBJ1-2; D possibly corresponds to TRBD1 (6 bases). The sequenced sample consisted of PBMCs. The CDR3 is CASSYSTSGEGYTF. DNA for the CDR3: TGTGCCAGCAGTTACTCGACGTCAGGGGAGGGCTACACCTTC.